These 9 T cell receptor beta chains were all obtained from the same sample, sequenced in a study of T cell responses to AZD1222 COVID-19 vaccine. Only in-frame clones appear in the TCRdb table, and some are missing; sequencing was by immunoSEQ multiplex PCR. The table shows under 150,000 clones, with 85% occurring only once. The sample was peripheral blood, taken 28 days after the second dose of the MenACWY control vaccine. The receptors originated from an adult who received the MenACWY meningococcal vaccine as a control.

This CDR3 reads CASGPLGGATDTQYF. In DNA, the CDR3 is TGTGCCAGCGGGCCACTGGGGGGGGCCACAGATACGCAGTATTTT. The chain employs TRBV7-9 and TRBJ2-3; D possibly corresponds to TRBD2 (7 bases). V dropped 8 bases and J dropped 2 bases, with 17 bases sitting between them. The CDR3 runs 15 residues. Germline V CDR1 and CDR2: SEHNR, FQNEAQ (reference sequence).

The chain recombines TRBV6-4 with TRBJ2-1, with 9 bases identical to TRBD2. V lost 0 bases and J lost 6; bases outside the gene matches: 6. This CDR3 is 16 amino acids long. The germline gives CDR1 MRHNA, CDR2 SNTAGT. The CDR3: CASSDSLGLASNEQFF. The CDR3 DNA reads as TGTGCCAGCAGTGACTCCTTAGGACTAGCGTCCAATGAGCAGTTCTTC.

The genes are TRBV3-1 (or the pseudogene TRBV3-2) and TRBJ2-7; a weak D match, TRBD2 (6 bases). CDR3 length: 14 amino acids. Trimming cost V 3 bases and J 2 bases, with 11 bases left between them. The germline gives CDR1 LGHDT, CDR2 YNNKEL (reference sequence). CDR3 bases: TGTGCCAGCAGCCATAGCCCGGGAGCCTACGAGCAGTACTTC. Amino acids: CASSHSPGAYEQYF.

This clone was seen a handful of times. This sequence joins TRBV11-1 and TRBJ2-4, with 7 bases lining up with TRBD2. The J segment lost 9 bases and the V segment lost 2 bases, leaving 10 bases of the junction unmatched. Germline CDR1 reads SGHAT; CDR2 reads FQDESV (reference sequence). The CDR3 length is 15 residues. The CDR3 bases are TGTGCCAGCAGCTTACCCGGGACTATCGGAAGCATTCAGTACTTC. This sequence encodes CASSLPGTIGSIQYF.

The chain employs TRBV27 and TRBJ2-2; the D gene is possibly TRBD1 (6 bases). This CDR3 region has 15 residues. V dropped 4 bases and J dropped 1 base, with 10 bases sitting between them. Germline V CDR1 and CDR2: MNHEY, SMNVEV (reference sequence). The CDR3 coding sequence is TGTGCCAGCAGTTGGGGGACACGGAACACCGGGGAGCTGTTTTTT. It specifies CASSWGTRNTGELFF.

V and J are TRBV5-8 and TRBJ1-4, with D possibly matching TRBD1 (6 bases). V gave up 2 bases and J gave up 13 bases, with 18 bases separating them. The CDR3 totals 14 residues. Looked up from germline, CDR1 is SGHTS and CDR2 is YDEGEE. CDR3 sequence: CASSFSPNGGRLFF. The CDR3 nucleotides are TGTGCCAGCAGCTTTTCCCCCAACGGGGGCAGACTGTTTTTT.

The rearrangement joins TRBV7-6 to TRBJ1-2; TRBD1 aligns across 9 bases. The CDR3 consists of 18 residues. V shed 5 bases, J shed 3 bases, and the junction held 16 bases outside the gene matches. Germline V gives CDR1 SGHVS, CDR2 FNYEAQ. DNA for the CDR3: TGTGCCAGCAGCCCCGCACCGGGACAGGGTGGAGGGTACTATGGCTACACCTTC. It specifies CASSPAPGQGGGYYGYTF.

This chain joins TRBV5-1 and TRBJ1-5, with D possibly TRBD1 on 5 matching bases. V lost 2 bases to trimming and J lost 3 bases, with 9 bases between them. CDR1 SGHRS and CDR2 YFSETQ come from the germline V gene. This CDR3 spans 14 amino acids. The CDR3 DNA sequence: TGCGCCAGCAGCTTAGGGGATCCCAATCAGCCCCAGCATTTT. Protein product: CASSLGDPNQPQHF.

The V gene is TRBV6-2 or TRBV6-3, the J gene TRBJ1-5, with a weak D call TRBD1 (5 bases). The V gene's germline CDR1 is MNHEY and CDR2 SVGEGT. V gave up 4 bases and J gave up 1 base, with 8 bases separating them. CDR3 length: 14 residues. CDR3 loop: CASSWGLSNQPQHF. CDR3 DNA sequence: TGTGCCAGCAGTTGGGGGTTGAGCAATCAGCCCCAGCATTTT.